These 8 T cell receptor beta chains originate from one sample sequenced in a study of T cell changes during pregnancy in multiple sclerosis. Profiling relied on immunoSEQ multiplex PCR, and the TCRdb table lists in-frame clones only, not all of them. The sample includes fewer than 12,000 clones, roughly 89% of them seen just once. The sample consisted of CD8+ T cells from peripheral blood mononuclear cells, taken in the first trimester of pregnancy. All receptors derive from a female donor in good health, enrolled as a control in a pregnancy study.

The table lists this clone with a count of one. V is TRBV4-3 and J is TRBJ1-2; no firm D call. CDR3 length equals 13 residues. Germline CDR1 is LGHNA and CDR2 is YSLEER. Between the trimmed V and J ends, which lost 8 bases and 8 bases, there was a span of 18 bases. In nucleotides, the CDR3 is TGCGCCAGCGGAGACCTAGGAGGAGGCGGCTACACCTTC. It specifies CASGDLGGGGYTF.

This chain connects TRBV19 to TRBJ1-2; D unresolved. The length of the CDR3 is 11 residues. With 11 bases removed from V and 4 bases from J, the gap between germline ends came to 11 bases. Germline CDR1 and CDR2: LNHDA and SQIVND (reference sequence). The CDR3 sequence: CASYLGYGYTF. In nucleotides, the CDR3 is TGTGCCTCCTACCTCGGCTATGGCTACACCTTC.

The J gene is TRBJ2-2, the V gene TRBV5-1; possibly TRBD1 for D (6 bases). The ends were cut back, 5 bases at V and 1 base at J, with 9 bases in the middle. Germline V gene lookup returns CDR1 SGHRS and CDR2 YFSETQ. This CDR3 is built from 14 residues. Here the CDR3 reads CASRPDRNTGELFF. Written as DNA, the CDR3 is TGCGCCAGCAGACCGGACAGGAACACCGGGGAGCTGTTTTTT.

This chain connects TRBV4-1 to TRBJ1-2; TRBD1 aligns across 9 bases. Germline CDR1 is MGHRA and CDR2 is YSYEKL. The V gene end was trimmed by 4 bases and the J gene end by 8 bases; junction bases not matched to a gene: 8. This CDR3 comprises 14 residues. The CDR3 sequence is CASSPSQGAQGYTF. Here the CDR3 DNA reads TGCGCCAGCAGCCCTTCACAGGGGGCGCAAGGCTACACCTTC.

This chain connects TRBV4-3 to TRBJ2-7, with D possibly being TRBD1 (5 bases). There are 15 residues in the CDR3. Deletions cut 0 bases from V and 2 bases from J, with 11 bases between. In germline, CDR1 is LGHNA, CDR2 YSLEER. CDR3: CASSQERTGTYEQYF. The CDR3 DNA is TGCGCCAGCAGCCAAGAAAGAACAGGAACCTACGAGCAGTACTTC.

CDR3 in DNA: TGTGCCAGCAGCCCCCAGGGGCGATGGGCCACCGGGGAGCTGTTTTTT. This codes for CASSPQGRWATGELFF. This sequence joins TRBV7-3 and TRBJ2-2, with D perhaps matching TRBD1 (6 bases). CDR1 SGHTA and CDR2 FQGTGA come from the germline V gene. Trimming removed 5 bases at V and 4 bases at J, with 17 bases between. The CDR3 extends over 16 amino acids. Full variable domain (missing parts from reference TRBV7-3 and TRBJ2-2): GAGVSQTPSNKVTEKGKYVELRCDPISGHTALYWYRQSLGQGPEFLIYFQGTGAADDSGLPNDRFFAVRPEGSVSTLKIQRTERGDSAVYLCASSPQGRWATGELFFGEGSRLTVL.

CDR3 protein: CASSLVQDVHNEQFF. The CDR3 region has the DNA TGTGCCAGCAGCTTAGTTCAGGATGTACACAATGAGCAGTTCTTC. The gene calls are TRBV7-9 and TRBJ2-1; D is undetermined. Per the germline V gene, CDR1 is SEHNR and CDR2 is FQNEAQ (reference sequence). The V and J ends lost 1 base and 5 bases respectively, with 12 bases between them. CDR3 length: 15 residues.

The rearrangement links TRBV27 to TRBJ1-1; the match to TRBD1 covers 10 bases. CDR1 MNHEY and CDR2 SMNVEV come from the germline V gene (reference sequence). The CDR3 sequence is 15 residues long. The J segment lost 5 bases and the V segment lost 5 bases, leaving 8 bases of the junction unmatched. CDR3 in DNA: TGTGCCAGCAGTAGGGACAGGGGAATAGGAACTGAAGCTTTCTTT. Its protein is CASSRDRGIGTEAFF.